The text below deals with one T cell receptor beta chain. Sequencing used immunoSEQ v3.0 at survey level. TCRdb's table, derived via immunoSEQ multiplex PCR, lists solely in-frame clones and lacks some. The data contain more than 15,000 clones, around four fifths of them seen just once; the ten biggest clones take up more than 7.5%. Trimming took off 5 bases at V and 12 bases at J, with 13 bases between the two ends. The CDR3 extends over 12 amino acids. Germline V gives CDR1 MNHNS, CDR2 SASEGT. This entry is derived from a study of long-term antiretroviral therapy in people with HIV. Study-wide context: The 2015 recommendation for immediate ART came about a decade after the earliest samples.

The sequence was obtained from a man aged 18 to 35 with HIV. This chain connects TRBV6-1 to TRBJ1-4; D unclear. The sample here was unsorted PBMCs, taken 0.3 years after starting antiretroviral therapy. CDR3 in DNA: TGTGCCAGCAGTTTAGCGAGGACCCAACTGTTTTTT. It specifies CASSLARTQLFF.